This TCR beta chain was captured by sequencing in a study of immune characteristics of hereditary and idiopathic chronic pancreatitis. Study-wide context: The study profiled local pancreatic immune cells and TCRbeta repertoires in hereditary and idiopathic chronic pancreatitis compared with control organ donor pancreases. TCRbeta sequencing was performed on four or five control pancreases, roughly seven hereditary chronic pancreatitis pancreases and roughly six idiopathic chronic pancreatitis pancreases. Minimal in vitro experimental manipulation of pancreas-infiltrating T cells was the reason the gDNA-based approach was selected. General conclusions and limits of the study: Vbeta-Jbeta gene family usage, including TRBV10, TRBV19, TRBV23 and TRBV5, differed between hereditary and idiopathic chronic pancreatitis. Both chronic pancreatitis groups showed significantly increased TCRbeta repertoire diversity and reduced clonality versus controls. Because patient tissue could be obtained only at the time of TPIAT, differences in disease duration may have affected the immune findings. Among under 15 chronic pancreatitis patients, a positive correlation was found between numbers of productive TCR rearrangements and disease severity scores. The study did not include chronic pancreatitis caused by alcohol use.

The method was the immunoSEQ multiplex PCR assay. From pancreatic genomic DNA, the TCRbeta CDR3 region along with adjacent sequences was amplified and then sequenced. The original pipeline was this. Repertoire diversity was assessed as a mean normalized Shannon-Wiener index, together with productive clonality and counts of productive rearrangements. Control and chronic pancreatitis repertoire metrics were compared by means of the nonparametric Mann-Whitney U test. A shared clonotype was defined as a CDR3beta sequence with the same amino acid composition and length across subjects. The table was pulled from immuneACCESS by TCRdb, which kept in-frame rearrangements only. Such tables lose some clones; where checked, under half of the loss comes from unresolved V genes, and the rest has no known cause. The V and J calls and clone size were taken over from that table, and D and trimming were inferred from the DNA. Across this sample there are over 11,000 clones, with more than 60% seen only once. 12% to 15% of the sample is taken by the ten largest.

CDR1 and CDR2 are read off the germline V gene as MDHEN and SYDVKM. Inclusive of the bounding cysteine and phenylalanine, the CDR3 is 18 residues long. Kept here is only the CDR3 DNA, which spans 54 bases and is read in frame from base 1. V ends up 6 bases short and J 1 base short, with an unmatched junction base count of 14. Turning to this clone: Its binding antigen is unknown. The input lacks base qualities; no much larger clone sits a single base away.

Chronic pancreatitis pancreas tissue came from patients undergoing total pancreatectomy with islet autotransplantation (TPIAT). No known history of diabetes was present in the included chronic pancreatitis patients. For TCRbeta sequencing, genomic DNA was extracted directly from bulk pancreas tissue without sorting T cells. Pancreas tissues were collected consecutively from patients and organ donors at two US centers. The rearrangement combines TRBV28 with TRBJ1-1, with 10 middle bases fitting TRBD1. The sequenced sample consisted of pancreas tissue with hereditary chronic pancreatitis. The sequence came from a human donor with chronic pancreatitis. CDR3 sequence: CASSPGQGSPLGNTEAFF. The bases are TGTGCCAGCAGCCCGGGACAGGGGTCCCCTCTGGGGAACACTGAAGCTTTCTTT.